A single T cell receptor beta chain is shown here with its context. The data are from a study of T-cell memory formation after mild COVID-19. MiXCR, run by TCRdb on the 5' RACE reads, gives a single entry per CDR3 protein. The sample contains hundreds of thousands of distinct CDR3 sequences, 15% of which appear only once. Germline CDR1 SGHTA, CDR2 FQGNSA. This CDR3 spans 14 amino acids. V dropped 5 bases and J dropped 5 bases, with 12 bases sitting between them. Sequencing used PBMCs or a T cell subset sorted from them (not recorded which). This clonotype was obtained from an adult woman who had mild COVID-19 (a few samples of this study predate the infection). Cell type and time point are not known. The chain carries TRBV7-2 and TRBJ1-4, with unresolved D. This CDR3 is CASSLNNQNEKLFF. Here the CDR3 DNA reads TGTGCCAGCAGCCTCAACAACCAAAATGAAAAACTGTTTTTT. The full variable domain, in which reference TRBV7-2 and TRBJ1-4 provide the parts outside the CDR3, is GAGVSQSPSNKVTEKGKDVELRCDPISGHTALYWYRQSLGQGLEFLIYFQGNSAPDKSGLPSDRFSAERTGGSVSTLTIQRTQQEDSAVYLCASSLNNQNEKLFFGSGTQLSVL.